This is a list of T cell receptor beta chains from one sample in a study of T cells in Graves' hyperthyroidism and ophthalmopathy. MiXCR, applied by TCRdb to the multiplex PCR reads, yields one record per CDR3 protein. The table includes hundreds of thousands of distinct CDR3 sequences, roughly 14% detected once. Sequencing was performed on blood. The source is a woman aged 40 to 55 with Graves' ophthalmopathy. CDR3s include the opening cysteine and the closing phenylalanine or tryptophan. Each record gives: J gene, clone size, V gene, D gene, CDR3 DNA, CDR3 protein. A D gene is named only where the DNA matches it firmly. Rows may omit the clone size; those that give it use once, few, many or a size class.

TRBJ2-7 many TRBV11-3 NA TGTGCCAGCAGCCCCTCCCTGGGGTTCTACGAGCAGTACTTC CASSPSLGFYEQYF
TRBJ1-5 many TRBV20-1 TRBD1 TGCAGTGCTGGTGGCCAGGGGGGGAGCAATCAGCCCCAGCATTTT CSAGGQGGSNQPQHF
TRBJ1-2 few TRBV6-1 NA TGTGCCAGCGGGGTAGGGATGAACTATGGCTACACCTTC CASGVGMNYGYTF
TRBJ2-7 NA TRBV24-1 NA TGTGCCACCACCGGGAGTAACTACGAGCAGTACTTC CATTGSNYEQYF
TRBJ2-4 NA TRBV6-5 NA TGTGCCAGCAGTTACTCGGAGGGAAAAAACATTCAGTACTTC CASSYSEGKNIQYF
TRBJ2-4 many TRBV12-3/TRBV12-4 NA TGTGCCAGCAGTTCCGCAGGGATGTGGTACTTC CASSSAGMWYF
TRBJ2-6 many TRBV20-1 NA TGCAGTGCTAGTGAATTGGGGGACTCTGGGGCCAACGTCCTGACTTTC CSASELGDSGANVLTF
TRBJ1-1 many TRBV5-1 NA TGCGCCAGCAGCTTGGATCTCGGGTACACTGAAGCTTTCTTT CASSLDLGYTEAFF
TRBJ2-5 many TRBV6-1 TRBD2 TGTGCCAGCAGTAAGTTAGGAGGAGCGGGGCAAGAGACCCAGTACTTC CASSKLGGAGQETQYF
TRBJ2-5 NA TRBV20-1 TRBD1 TGCAGTGCTGGAGAAGGGGGCACCGAAGAGACCCAGTACTTC CSAGEGGTEETQYF
TRBJ1-5 NA TRBV20-1 NA TGCAGTGCTAGTTTAGGACAGCCCCAGCATTTT CSASLGQPQHF
TRBJ1-1 many TRBV28 TRBD1 TGTGCCAGCAGTCCGGGACAGTCCCGGGTCGGAGCTTTCTTT CASSPGQSRVGAFF
TRBJ2-7 many TRBV7-9 TRBD2 TGTGCCAGCAGCTTATCCAATTTAGCGGGAGGACGGGACGAGCAGTACTTC CASSLSNLAGGRDEQYF
TRBJ1-5 many TRBV12-3/TRBV12-4 NA TGTGCCAGCAGTTTACGTCGGGATCAGCCCCAGCATTTT CASSLRRDQPQHF
TRBJ1-2 many TRBV27 NA TGTGCCAGCAGTTTAGGAGGGTGGGACTATGGCTACACCTTC CASSLGGWDYGYTF
TRBJ2-5 many TRBV6-1 TRBD2 TGTGCCAGCAGGGTGACTAGCGGGGGAAAGGAGACCCAGTACTTC CASRVTSGGKETQYF
TRBJ1-2 many TRBV7-2 NA TGTGCCAGCAGCATGGAGTTATATGGCTACACCTTC CASSMELYGYTF
TRBJ2-7 many TRBV12-3/TRBV12-4 TRBD2 TGTGCCAGAATCTCGGGACTAGCGGGAGAAGGGGAGCAGTACTTC CARISGLAGEGEQYF
TRBJ1-1 NA TRBV5-1 NA TGCGCCAGCAGCGGAACCGGGACAAGCACTGAAGCTTTCTTT CASSGTGTSTEAFF
TRBJ1-1 many TRBV30 NA TGTGCCTGGACCCACCCTGGACGCCCGAACACTGAAGCTTTCTTT CAWTHPGRPNTEAFF
TRBJ2-2 few TRBV7-9 NA TGTGCCAGCAGCTCGGGGGTACTCTACACCGGGGAGCTGTTTTTT CASSSGVLYTGELFF
TRBJ2-7 many TRBV28 NA TGTGCCAGCAGTTCGACTAGTACTTACGAGCAGTACTTC CASSSTSTYEQYF
TRBJ2-7 NA TRBV28 NA TGTGCCAGCAGTTTATTAACCGGCCCCCCCTACGAGCAGTACTTC CASSLLTGPPYEQYF
TRBJ2-7 many TRBV30 TRBD1 TGTGCCTGGAGTGTCGAAATACCGGGACAGCACTCCTACGAGCAGTACTTC CAWSVEIPGQHSYEQYF
TRBJ2-7 once TRBV28 NA TGTGCCAGCAGTCCACAAAGGGAGCAGTACTTC CASSPQREQYF
TRBJ1-2 many TRBV12-3/TRBV12-4 NA TGTGCCAGCAGCTCCACAGGATCAAACTATGGCTACACCTTC CASSSTGSNYGYTF
TRBJ2-7 many TRBV6-5 TRBD1 TGTGCCAGCAGTTTCGGGACAGGGACATACGAGCAGTACTTC CASSFGTGTYEQYF
TRBJ2-5 few TRBV18 TRBD2 TGTGCCAGCTCACCAAATAGCGGGGTAGAAGAGACCCAGTACTTC CASSPNSGVEETQYF
TRBJ1-2 NA TRBV2 NA TGTGCCAGCAGGGGGACGGGAATCTATGGCTACACCTTC CASRGTGIYGYTF
TRBJ1-5 many TRBV6-2/TRBV6-3 NA TGTGCCAGCAGTCCGCCAGCCTGGGGCAATCAGCCCCAGCATTTT CASSPPAWGNQPQHF
TRBJ2-7 few TRBV6-1 TRBD2 TGTGCCAGCAGCTCGTTGCGGGCCTCGGGGGGTAACGAGCAGTACTTC CASSSLRASGGNEQYF
TRBJ2-2 NA TRBV9 TRBD2 TGTGCCAGCAGCGCGGGACTAGCGGGCCGGGGCGGGGAGCTGTTTTTT CASSAGLAGRGGELFF
TRBJ2-4 many TRBV4-2 NA TGTGCCAGCAGCCCCTCTAATGGGGCAAACATTCAGTACTTC CASSPSNGANIQYF
TRBJ1-1 NA TRBV7-3 TRBD1 TGTGCCAGCAGCCGGGACAGGGGGTGGTATAACACTGAAGCTTTCTTT CASSRDRGWYNTEAFF
TRBJ2-6 many TRBV24-1 TRBD1 TGTGCCACCAGTGACAGGGACAGCTACTCTGGGGCCAACGTCCTGACTTTC CATSDRDSYSGANVLTF
TRBJ1-2 NA TRBV25-1 TRBD1 TGTGCCAGCAGTGAGTCCGGGACAGGAGGAGACGGCTACACCTTC CASSESGTGGDGYTF
TRBJ2-7 many TRBV20-1 TRBD2 TGCAGTGCTGAGAGGACTAGCGGGTTTTACGAGCAGTACTTC CSAERTSGFYEQYF
TRBJ1-1 many TRBV19 TRBD1 TGTGCCAGTATAGGGACAGTGACGAACACTGAAGCTTTCTTT CASIGTVTNTEAFF
TRBJ2-7 NA TRBV6-2/TRBV6-3 TRBD1 TGTGCCAGCAGTTACCAGACCGACAGGGTGAACGAGCAGTACTTC CASSYQTDRVNEQYF
TRBJ2-2 once TRBV4-3 NA TGCGCCAGCGGCCACGGTGGGGGCCCGAACACCGGGGAGCTGTTTTTT CASGHGGGPNTGELFF
TRBJ2-7 many TRBV12-3/TRBV12-4 NA TGTGCCAGCAGTCCGTCGTCAGGGGACTACGAGCAGTACTTC CASSPSSGDYEQYF
TRBJ2-7 few TRBV6-2/TRBV6-3 NA TGTGCCAGCAGTTCAAGCGGACCCTCCTACGAGCAGTACTTC CASSSSGPSYEQYF
TRBJ2-2 many TRBV6-1 TRBD1 TGTGCCAGCAATGGACAGGAAAACACCGGGGAGCTGTTTTTT CASNGQENTGELFF
TRBJ1-6 NA TRBV28 NA TGTGCCAGCAGGTTTAATGGACAATTCTATAATTCACCCCTCCACTTT CASRFNGQFYNSPLHF
TRBJ2-7 NA TRBV29-1 TRBD1 TGCAGCGTTAAGGTTAGGGACAGACGGGCCGAGCAGTACTTC CSVKVRDRRAEQYF
TRBJ1-6 NA TRBV4-3 NA TGCGCCAGCAGCCCCTCTCATGTACAGCGCCTCACGGGGAATTCACCCCTCCACTTT CASSPSHVQRLTGNSPLHF